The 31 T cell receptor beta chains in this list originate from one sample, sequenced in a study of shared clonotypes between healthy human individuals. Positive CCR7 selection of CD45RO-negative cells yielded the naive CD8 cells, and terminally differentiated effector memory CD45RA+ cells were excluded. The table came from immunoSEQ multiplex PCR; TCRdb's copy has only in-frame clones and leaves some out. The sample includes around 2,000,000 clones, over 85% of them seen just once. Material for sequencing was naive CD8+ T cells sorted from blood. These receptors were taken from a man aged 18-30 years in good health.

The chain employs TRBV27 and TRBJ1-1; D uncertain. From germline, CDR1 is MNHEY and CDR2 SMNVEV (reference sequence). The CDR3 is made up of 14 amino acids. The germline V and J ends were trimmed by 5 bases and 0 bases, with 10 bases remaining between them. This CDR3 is CASSKLAMNTEAFF. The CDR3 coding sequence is TGTGCCAGCAGTAAGTTAGCCATGAACACTGAAGCTTTCTTT.

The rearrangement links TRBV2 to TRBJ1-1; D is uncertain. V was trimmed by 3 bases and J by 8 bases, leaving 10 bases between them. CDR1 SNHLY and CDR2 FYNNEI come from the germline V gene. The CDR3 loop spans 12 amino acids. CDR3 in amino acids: CASSDRDGEAFF. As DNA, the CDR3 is TGTGCCAGCAGTGATCGAGATGGGGAAGCTTTCTTT.

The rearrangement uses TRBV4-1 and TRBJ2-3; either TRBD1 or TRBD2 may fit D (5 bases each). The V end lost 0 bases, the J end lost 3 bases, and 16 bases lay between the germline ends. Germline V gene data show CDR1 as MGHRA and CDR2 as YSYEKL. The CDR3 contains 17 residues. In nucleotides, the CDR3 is TGCGCCAGCAGCCAAGATGGGGGTCCAACGGCTACAGATACGCAGTATTTT. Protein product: CASSQDGGPTATDTQYF.

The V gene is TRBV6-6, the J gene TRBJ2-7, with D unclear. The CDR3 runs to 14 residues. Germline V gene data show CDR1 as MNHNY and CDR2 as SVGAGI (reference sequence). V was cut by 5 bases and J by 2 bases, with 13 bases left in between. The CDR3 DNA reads TGTGCCAGCAGTCTGACGGCCTCCACCTACGAGCAGTACTTC. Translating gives CASSLTASTYEQYF.

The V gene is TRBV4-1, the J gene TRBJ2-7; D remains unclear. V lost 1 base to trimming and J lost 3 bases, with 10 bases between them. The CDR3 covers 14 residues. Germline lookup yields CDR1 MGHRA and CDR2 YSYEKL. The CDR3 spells CASSQALVDYEQYF. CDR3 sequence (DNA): TGCGCCAGCAGCCAAGCATTGGTGGACTACGAGCAGTACTTC.

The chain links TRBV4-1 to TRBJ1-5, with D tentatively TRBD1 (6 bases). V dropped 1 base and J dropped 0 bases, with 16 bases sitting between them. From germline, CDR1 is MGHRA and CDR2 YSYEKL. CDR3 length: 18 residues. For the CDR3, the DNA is TGCGCCAGCAGCCAAGTGGGCGGGGGGGCGAATAGCAATCAGCCCCAGCATTTT. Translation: CASSQVGGGANSNQPQHF.

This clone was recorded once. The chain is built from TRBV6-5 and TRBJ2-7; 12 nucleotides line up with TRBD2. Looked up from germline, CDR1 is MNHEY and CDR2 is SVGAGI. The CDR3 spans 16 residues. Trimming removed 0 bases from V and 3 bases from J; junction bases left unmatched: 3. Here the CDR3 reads CASSYSTSGSYYEQYF. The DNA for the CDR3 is TGTGCCAGCAGTTACTCGACTAGCGGGAGTTACTACGAGCAGTACTTC.

In DNA, the CDR3 is TGTGCCAGCAGCCAAGAAGGGTCCTACGAGCAGTACTTC. It specifies CASSQEGSYEQYF. The chain employs TRBV14 and TRBJ2-7; D call uncertain. CDR3 size: 13 residues. Trimming took 0 bases from V and 1 from J, leaving 4 bases between them. Germline CDR1 and CDR2: SGHDN and FVKESK. Variable domain in full (rest from reference TRBV14 and TRBJ2-7): EAGVTQFPSHSVIEKGQTVTLRCDPISGHDNLYWYRRVMGKEIKFLLHFVKESKQDESGMPNNRFLAERTGGTYSTLKVQPAELEDSGVYFCASSQEGSYEQYFGPGTRLTVT.

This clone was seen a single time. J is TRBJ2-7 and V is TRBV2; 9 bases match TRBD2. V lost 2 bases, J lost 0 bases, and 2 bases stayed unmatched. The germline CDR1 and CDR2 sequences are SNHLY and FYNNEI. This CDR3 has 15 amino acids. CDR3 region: CASSELAGFSYEQYF. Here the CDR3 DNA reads TGTGCCAGCAGTGAACTAGCGGGATTCTCCTACGAGCAGTACTTC.

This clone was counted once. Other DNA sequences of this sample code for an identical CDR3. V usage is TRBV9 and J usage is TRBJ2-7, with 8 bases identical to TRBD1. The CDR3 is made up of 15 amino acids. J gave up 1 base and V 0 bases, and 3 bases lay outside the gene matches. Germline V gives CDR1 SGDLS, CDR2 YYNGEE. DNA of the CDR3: TGTGCCAGCAGCGTAGGGACAGGGTCATCCTACGAGCAGTACTTC. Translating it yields CASSVGTGSSYEQYF.

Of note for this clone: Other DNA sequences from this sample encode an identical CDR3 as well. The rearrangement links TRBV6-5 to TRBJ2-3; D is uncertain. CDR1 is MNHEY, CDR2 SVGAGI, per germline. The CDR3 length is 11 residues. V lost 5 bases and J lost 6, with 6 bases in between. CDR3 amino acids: CASSVGDTQYF. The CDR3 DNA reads TGTGCCAGCAGTGTCGGGGATACGCAGTATTTT.

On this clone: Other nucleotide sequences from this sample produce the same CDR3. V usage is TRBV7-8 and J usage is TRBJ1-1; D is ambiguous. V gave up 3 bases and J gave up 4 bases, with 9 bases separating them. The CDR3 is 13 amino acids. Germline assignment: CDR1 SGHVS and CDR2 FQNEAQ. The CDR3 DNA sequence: TGTGCCAGCAGCTTGGGCTTGGGCACTGAAGCTTTCTTT. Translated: CASSLGLGTEAFF.

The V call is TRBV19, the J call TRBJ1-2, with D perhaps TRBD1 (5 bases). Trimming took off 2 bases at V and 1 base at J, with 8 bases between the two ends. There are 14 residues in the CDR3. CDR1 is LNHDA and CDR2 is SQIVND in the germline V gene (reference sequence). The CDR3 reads CASSISGGNYGYTF. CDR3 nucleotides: TGTGCCAGTAGTATATCGGGGGGTAACTATGGCTACACCTTC.

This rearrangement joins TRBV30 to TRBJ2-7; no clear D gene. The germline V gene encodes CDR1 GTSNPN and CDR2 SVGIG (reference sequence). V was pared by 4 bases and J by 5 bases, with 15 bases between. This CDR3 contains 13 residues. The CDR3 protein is CAWNWQGQDEQYF. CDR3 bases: TGTGCCTGGAATTGGCAAGGTCAGGACGAGCAGTACTTC.

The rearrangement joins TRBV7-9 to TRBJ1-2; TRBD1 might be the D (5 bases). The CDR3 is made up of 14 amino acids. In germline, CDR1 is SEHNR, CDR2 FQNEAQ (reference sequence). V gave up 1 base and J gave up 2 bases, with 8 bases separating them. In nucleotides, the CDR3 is TGTGCCAGCAGCTTAGACCCAGGGAACTATGGCTACACCTTC. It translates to CASSLDPGNYGYTF. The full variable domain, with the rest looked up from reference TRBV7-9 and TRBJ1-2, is DTGVSQNPRHKITKRGQNVTFRCDPISEHNRLYWYRQTLGQGPEFLTYFQNEAQLEKSRLLSDRFSAERPKGSFSTLEIQRTEQGDSAMYLCASSLDPGNYGYTFGSGTRLTVV.

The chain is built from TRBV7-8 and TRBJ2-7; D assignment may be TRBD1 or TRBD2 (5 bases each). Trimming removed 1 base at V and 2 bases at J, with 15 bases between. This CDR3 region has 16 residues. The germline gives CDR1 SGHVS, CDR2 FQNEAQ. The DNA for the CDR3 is TGTGCCAGCAGCTTAGAGGACCCGGGGCCTCCCTACGAGCAGTACTTC. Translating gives CASSLEDPGPPYEQYF.

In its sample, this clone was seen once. The CDR3 spells CASSIDGDGNSPLHF. The CDR3 DNA is TGTGCCAGTAGTATAGACGGGGACGGGAATTCACCCCTCCACTTT. The V and J genes are TRBV19 and TRBJ1-6; D perhaps matches TRBD1 (5 bases). V was pared by 0 bases and J by 7 bases, with 10 bases between. This CDR3 has 15 residues. Looked up from germline, CDR1 is LNHDA and CDR2 is SQIVND (reference sequence).

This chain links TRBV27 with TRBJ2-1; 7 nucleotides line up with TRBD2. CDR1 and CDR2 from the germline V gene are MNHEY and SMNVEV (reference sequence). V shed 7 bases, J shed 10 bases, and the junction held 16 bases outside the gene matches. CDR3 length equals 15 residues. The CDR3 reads CASTPFPLADHEQFF. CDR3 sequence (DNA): TGTGCCAGCACCCCCTTTCCGCTAGCGGACCACGAGCAGTTCTTC.

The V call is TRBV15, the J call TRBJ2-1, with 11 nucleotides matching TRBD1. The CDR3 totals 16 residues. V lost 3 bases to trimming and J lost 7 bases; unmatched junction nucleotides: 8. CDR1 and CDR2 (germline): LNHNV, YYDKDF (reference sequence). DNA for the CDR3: TGTGCCACCAGCAGTTGGACAGGGGGCGATAAGAATGAGCAGTTCTTC. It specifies CATSSWTGGDKNEQFF.

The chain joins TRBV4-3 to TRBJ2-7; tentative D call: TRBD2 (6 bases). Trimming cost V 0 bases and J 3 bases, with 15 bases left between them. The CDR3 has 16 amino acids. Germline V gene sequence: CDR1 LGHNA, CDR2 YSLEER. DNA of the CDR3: TGCGCCAGCAGCCAAGATCGACTAGAATCGAGCTACGAGCAGTACTTC. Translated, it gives CASSQDRLESSYEQYF.

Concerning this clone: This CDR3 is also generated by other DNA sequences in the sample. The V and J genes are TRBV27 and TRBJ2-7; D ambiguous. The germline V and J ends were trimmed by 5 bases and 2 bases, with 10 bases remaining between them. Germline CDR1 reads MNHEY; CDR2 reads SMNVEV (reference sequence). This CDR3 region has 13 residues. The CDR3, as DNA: TGTGCCAGCAGTCCTCGCGCCCCCTACGAGCAGTACTTC. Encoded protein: CASSPRAPYEQYF.

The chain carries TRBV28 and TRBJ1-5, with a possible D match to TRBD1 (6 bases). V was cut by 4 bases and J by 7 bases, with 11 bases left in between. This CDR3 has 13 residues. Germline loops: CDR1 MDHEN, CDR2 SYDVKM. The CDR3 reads CASSWGARQPQHF. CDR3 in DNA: TGTGCCAGCAGTTGGGGGGCAAGGCAGCCCCAGCATTTT.

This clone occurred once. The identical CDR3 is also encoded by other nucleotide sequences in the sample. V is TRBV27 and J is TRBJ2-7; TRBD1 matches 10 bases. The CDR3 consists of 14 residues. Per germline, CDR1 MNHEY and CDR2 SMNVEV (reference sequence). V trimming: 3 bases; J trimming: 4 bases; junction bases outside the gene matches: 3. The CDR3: CASSFGTGEYEQYF. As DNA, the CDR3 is TGTGCCAGCAGTTTCGGGACAGGGGAATACGAGCAGTACTTC.

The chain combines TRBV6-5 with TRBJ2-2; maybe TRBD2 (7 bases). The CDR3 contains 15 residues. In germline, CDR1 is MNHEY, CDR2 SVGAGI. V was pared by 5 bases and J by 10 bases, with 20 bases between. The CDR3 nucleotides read TGTGCCAGCAGTAGAGGGGGAGGGCTAACCTCGGAGCTGTTTTTT. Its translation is CASSRGGGLTSELFF.

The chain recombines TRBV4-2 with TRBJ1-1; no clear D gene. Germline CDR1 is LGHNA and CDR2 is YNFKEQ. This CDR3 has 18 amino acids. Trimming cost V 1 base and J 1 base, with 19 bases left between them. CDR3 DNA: TGTGCCAGCAGCCAAGTTGTGGAGTCTAGCTCCCGGAACACTGAAGCTTTCTTT. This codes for CASSQVVESSSRNTEAFF.

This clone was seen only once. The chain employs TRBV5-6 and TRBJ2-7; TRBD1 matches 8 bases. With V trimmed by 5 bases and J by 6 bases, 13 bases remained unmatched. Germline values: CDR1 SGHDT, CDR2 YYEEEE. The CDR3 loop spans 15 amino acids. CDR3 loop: CASSTRAGGPSEQYF. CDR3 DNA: TGTGCCAGCAGTACTCGGGCAGGGGGCCCTTCCGAGCAGTACTTC. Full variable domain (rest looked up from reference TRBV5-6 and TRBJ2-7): DAGVTQSPTHLIKTRGQQVTLRCSPKSGHDTVSWYQQALGQGPQFIFQYYEEEERQRGNFPDRFSGHQFPNYSSELNVNALLLGDSALYLCASSTRAGGPSEQYFGPGTRLTVT.

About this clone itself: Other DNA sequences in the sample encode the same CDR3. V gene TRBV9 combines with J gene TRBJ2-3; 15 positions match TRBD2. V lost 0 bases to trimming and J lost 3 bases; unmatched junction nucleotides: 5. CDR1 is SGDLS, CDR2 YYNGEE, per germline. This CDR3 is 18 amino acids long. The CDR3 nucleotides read TGTGCCAGCAGCGTAGGGACTAGCGGGGGGGCAGGGACAGATACGCAGTATTTT. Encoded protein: CASSVGTSGGAGTDTQYF.

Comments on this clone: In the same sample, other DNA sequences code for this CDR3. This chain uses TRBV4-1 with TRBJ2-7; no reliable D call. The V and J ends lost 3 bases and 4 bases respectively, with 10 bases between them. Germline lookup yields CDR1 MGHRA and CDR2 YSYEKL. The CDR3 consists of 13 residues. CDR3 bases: TGCGCCAGCAGCCAGACGGTCTTTTACGAGCAGTACTTC. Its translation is CASSQTVFYEQYF.

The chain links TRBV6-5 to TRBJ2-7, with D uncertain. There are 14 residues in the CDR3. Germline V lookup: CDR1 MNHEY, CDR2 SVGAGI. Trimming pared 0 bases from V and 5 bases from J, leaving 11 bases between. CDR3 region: CASSYSSSKDEQYF. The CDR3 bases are TGTGCCAGCAGTTACTCGAGTAGTAAGGACGAGCAGTACTTC.

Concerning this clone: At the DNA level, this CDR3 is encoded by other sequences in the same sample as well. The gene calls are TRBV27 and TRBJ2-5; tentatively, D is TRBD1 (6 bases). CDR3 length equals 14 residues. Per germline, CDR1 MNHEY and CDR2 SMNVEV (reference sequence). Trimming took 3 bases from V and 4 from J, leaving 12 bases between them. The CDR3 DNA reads TGTGCCAGCAGTTTGTTGGGGGCAGGAGAGACCCAGTACTTC. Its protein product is CASSLLGAGETQYF.

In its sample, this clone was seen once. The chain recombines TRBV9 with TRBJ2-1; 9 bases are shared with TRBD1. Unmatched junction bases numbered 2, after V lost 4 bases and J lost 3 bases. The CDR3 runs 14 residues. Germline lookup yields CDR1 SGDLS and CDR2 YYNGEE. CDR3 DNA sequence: TGTGCCAGCAGCCTGGGACAGGGCTACAATGAGCAGTTCTTC. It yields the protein CASSLGQGYNEQFF.